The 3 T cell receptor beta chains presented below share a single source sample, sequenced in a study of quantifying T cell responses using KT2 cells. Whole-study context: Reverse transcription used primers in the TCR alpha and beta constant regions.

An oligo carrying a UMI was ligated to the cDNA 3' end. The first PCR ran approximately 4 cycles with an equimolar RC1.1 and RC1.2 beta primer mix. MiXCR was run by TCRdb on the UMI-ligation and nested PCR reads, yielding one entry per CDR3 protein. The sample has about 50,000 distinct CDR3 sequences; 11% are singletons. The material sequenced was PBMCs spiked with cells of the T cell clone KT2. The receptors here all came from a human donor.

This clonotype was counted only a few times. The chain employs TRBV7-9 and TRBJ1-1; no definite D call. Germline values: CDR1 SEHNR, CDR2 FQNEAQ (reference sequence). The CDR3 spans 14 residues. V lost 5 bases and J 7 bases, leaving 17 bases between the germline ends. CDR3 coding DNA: TGTGCCAGCAGCCCCACCGGGATCAACCTTGAAGCTTTCTTT. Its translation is CASSPTGINLEAFF.

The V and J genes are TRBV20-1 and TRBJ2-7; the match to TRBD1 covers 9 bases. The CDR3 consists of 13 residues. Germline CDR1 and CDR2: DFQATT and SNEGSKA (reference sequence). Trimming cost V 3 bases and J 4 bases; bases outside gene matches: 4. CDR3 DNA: TGCAGTGCTAGGGGACAGGGAGAATACGAGCAGTACTTC. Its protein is CSARGQGEYEQYF.

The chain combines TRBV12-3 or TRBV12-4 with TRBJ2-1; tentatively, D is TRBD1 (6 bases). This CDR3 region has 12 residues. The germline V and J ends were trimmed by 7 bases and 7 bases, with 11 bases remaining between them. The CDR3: CASNLDSNEQFF. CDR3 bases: TGTGCCAGCAACCTGGACAGTAATGAGCAGTTCTTC.